The rows below give T cell receptor beta chains drawn from one sample of a study of blood T cells in healthy people across ages. TCRdb reanalysed the 5' RACE reads using MiXCR and keeps one entry per CDR3 protein. The repertoire holds about 2 million distinct CDR3 sequences, with 49% as singletons. Sequencing was performed on blood. The receptors stem from a woman aged 40 to 49 in good health. Each CDR3 is given without its conserved first and last residue. Each record gives: clone size, J gene, V gene, CDR3 protein. Where a row states a size, it is once, few, many or the class of an expanded clone; other rows omit it.

- TRBJ2-4 TRBV7-2 ASSPDRGTAKNIQY
once TRBJ2-3 TRBV18 ASSLLPSGTDTQY
once - TRBV15 ATSRDAGTAGMGIYEQY
- TRBJ2-5 TRBV27 ASILAGQGGETQY
- TRBJ2-5 TRBV6-2/TRBV6-3 ASSQTGRGLQETQY
few TRBJ2-5 TRBV28 ASSFPGTLETQY
- - TRBV18 ASSLGTTGWETQY
- TRBJ2-5 TRBV7-2 ASSRIIYRVETQY
few TRBJ2-1 TRBV5-1 ASSDQQGDENNEQF
- TRBJ2-7 TRBV5-1 ASSPTGGFDEQY
- TRBJ1-2 TRBV19 ASSIGAEPNYGYT
- - TRBV15 ATSSGTGSEQY
few TRBJ2-5 TRBV7-2 ASSTQTGVETQY
- TRBJ2-1 TRBV10-1 ASRYLTSSDLECYNEQF
- TRBJ2-7 TRBV15 ATSTSAGHRNTYEQY
- TRBJ2-4 TRBV7-2 ASSVDRGDIQY
- TRBJ1-2 TRBV4-2 ASSQDRQGGNYGYT
- TRBJ2-5 TRBV6-5 ASRRGRPETQY
- TRBJ2-5 TRBV10-3 AISATGQGEAQY
- TRBJ2-1 TRBV27 ASSPSGPNNEQF
- TRBJ2-5 TRBV6-6 ASRAGTGGEETQY
- TRBJ1-4 TRBV12-3/TRBV12-4 ASSTRDPRNEKLF
few TRBJ2-5 TRBV20-1 SARAPGEETQY
once - TRBV5-1 ASKTGGKETQY
few TRBJ2-5 TRBV7-7 ASSPFPGEGTETQY
- TRBJ1-4 TRBV20-1 SGRGGNEKLF
few TRBJ2-5 TRBV3-1 ASSQGDRGYQETQY
- TRBJ2-1 TRBV9 ASSVVGGGPDEQF
few TRBJ2-5 TRBV20-1 SARDLRGGSQETQY
- TRBJ2-3 TRBV29-1 SGVRGAPDTQY
- TRBJ1-1 TRBV28 ASSPIRENTEAF
- TRBJ2-3 TRBV6-6 ASSYFQDRTTDTQY
few TRBJ1-1 TRBV20-1 SARDRGQVNTEAF
- TRBJ1-5 TRBV6-5 ASSNLPPESYSDQPQH
few TRBJ2-1 TRBV5-1 ASSLVSRGTYNEQF
- TRBJ2-4 TRBV28 ASSLWPSKSGGPPTQY
few TRBJ2-4 TRBV9 ASSAGSRNIQY
- TRBJ2-5 TRBV5-1 ASSHRRGTIQETQY
once TRBJ2-5 TRBV6-6 ASSSQTAGEQY
few TRBJ2-5 TRBV7-2 ASRQNPRGIQETQY
few TRBJ2-5 TRBV7-9 ASSLIRVRDSQEMETQY
- TRBJ2-1 TRBV2 ASSGSRTGGNEQF
few TRBJ2-1 TRBV7-2 ASSSRGLPYNEQF
few TRBJ1-2 TRBV20-1 SASIGRELYGYT
few TRBJ1-2 TRBV3-1 ASSQVRLGGYT
once TRBJ1-5 TRBV19 ASSIPPNSNQPQH
few TRBJ2-3 TRBV7-6 ASSFGVDRTTDTQY
few TRBJ2-1 TRBV5-6 ASSSQGSGGPLRQF
few TRBJ2-7 TRBV20-1 SARGDRDPSIPYEQY
few TRBJ1-2 TRBV28 ASSLVPGGGGYT
few TRBJ2-3 TRBV7-2 ASSSGTRFTDTQY
- TRBJ2-1 TRBV9 ASSVEYGTNEQF